The T cell receptor beta chain described here comes from a study of T-cell memory formation after mild COVID-19. Study overall: TCR clusters were largely donor specific.

Germline V lookup: CDR1 MNHNS, CDR2 SASEGT. This CDR3 spans 16 amino acids. Trimming at V came to 6 bases and at J to 3 bases, leaving 14 bases not matched to a gene. A 5'RACE reaction primed in the constant segment made cDNA libraries of TCR alpha and TCR beta, and these carried sample barcodes and UMIs. TCRdb recomputed calls from the 5' RACE reads with MiXCR, one row per CDR3 protein. The sample shows around 340,000 distinct CDR3 sequences, over 20% of them seen only once. J is TRBJ2-7 and V is TRBV6-1; 7 bases align to TRBD1. This sequence originates from an adult woman who had mild COVID-19 (a few samples of this study predate the infection). Cell type and time point are not known. What was sequenced was PBMCs or a T cell subset sorted from them (not recorded which). The chain's CDR3 is CASRSFPGQIFYEQYF. CDR3 bases: TGTGCCAGCAGATCTTTCCCGGGACAGATTTTCTACGAGCAGTACTTC.